These 10 T cell receptor beta chains share one sample of origin, sequenced in a study of T-cell reconstitution after alpha-beta-depleted transplantation in children. A library of TCRbeta sequences, prepared with unique molecular identifiers, was generated. One entry per CDR3 protein results from TCRdb running MiXCR on the PCR reads. The sample records approximately 640,000 distinct CDR3 sequences, 16% being singletons. Here the sequenced sample was PBMCs from the stem cell graft donor, taken from the stem cell graft. These receptors originate from a human donor who donated a stem cell graft to a child with acute myeloid leukemia.

On this clonotype itself: It may be a read error: a sequence one base away is much more abundant. J is TRBJ1-2 and V is TRBV20-1; the D is unclear. The CDR3 spans 12 residues. Germline loops: CDR1 DFQATT, CDR2 SNEGSKA (reference sequence). CDR3 in DNA: TGCAGTGCTAAATATCAGGAGTTCGGCTACCCCTTC. This gives the protein CSAKYQEFGYPF.

This chain uses TRBV5-1 with TRBJ2-1; TRBD1 is a possible D gene (6 bases). The CDR3 has 17 amino acids. Germline-derived CDR1 and CDR2 are SGHRS and YFSETQ. Trimming pared 0 bases from V and 2 bases from J, leaving 15 bases between. This CDR3 reads CASSLAPGHLTYNEQFF. The CDR3 nucleotides read TGCGCCAGCAGCTTGGCCCCGGGACACCTAACCTACAATGAGCAGTTCTTC.

This clonotype was picked up many times. The rearrangement uses TRBV20-1 and TRBJ2-7, with no clear D. The germline gives CDR1 DFQATT, CDR2 SNEGSKA (reference sequence). Trimming pared 3 bases from V and 3 bases from J, leaving 6 bases between. The length of the CDR3 is 11 residues. CDR3 loop: CSASPDYEQYV. CDR3 nucleotide sequence: TGCAGTGCTAGTCCGGACTACGAGCAGTACGTC.

About this clonotype itself: It may be a read error: a sequence one base away is much more abundant. The chain couples TRBV29-1 to TRBJ2-5; the match to TRBD2 covers 9 bases. This CDR3 comprises 19 residues. Germline V gene lookup returns CDR1 SQVTM and CDR2 ANQGSEA. CDR3 protein: CSVEDSAGGPRWSEETQHF. The CDR3 nucleotides read TGCAGCGTTGAAGATTCGGCGGGGGGGCCAAGGTGGTCGGAAGAGACCCAGCACTTC.

The sample holds a few counts of this clonotype. J is TRBJ1-1 and V is TRBV12-3 or TRBV12-4, with 9 bases aligning to TRBD1. The V gene end was trimmed by 2 bases and the J gene end by 6 bases; junction bases not matched to a gene: 4. The CDR3 has 14 residues. The CDR3 reads CASSLKQGASEAFF. CDR3 bases: TGTGCCAGCAGTTTAAAACAGGGGGCATCTGAAGCTTTCTTT.

As to this clonotype: A single base separates this from a much larger clone, so it may be a read error. This sequence joins TRBV7-2 and TRBJ2-1; 10 nucleotides align to TRBD2. The J segment lost 4 bases and the V segment lost 6 bases, leaving 6 bases of the junction unmatched. The CDR3 extends over 15 amino acids. Germline V gives CDR1 SGHTA, CDR2 FQGNSA. The CDR3 nucleotides read TGTGCCAGCAGTATACTAGCGGGGCATTACAATGAGCAGTTCTTC. Translating it yields CASSILAGHYNEQFF.

This clonotype was counted many times. V usage is TRBV12-3 or TRBV12-4 and J usage is TRBJ2-3; tentatively, D is TRBD1 (5 bases). The CDR3 is made up of 13 amino acids. Trimming cost V 1 base and J 6 bases, with 8 bases left between them. The CDR3 spells CASSLGGPDTQYF. The CDR3 DNA is TGTGCCAGCAGTTTAGGGGGCCCGGATACGCAGTATTTT.

This chain joins TRBV4-3 and TRBJ2-3, with D perhaps TRBD1 (5 bases). CDR1 is LGHNA and CDR2 is YSLEER in the germline V gene. V lost 0 bases, J lost 0 bases, and 13 bases lay in between. The CDR3 length is 17 residues. This CDR3 is CASSQDRARASTDTQYF. The CDR3 DNA is TGCGCCAGCAGCCAAGATAGGGCCAGGGCCAGCACAGATACGCAGTATTTT.

This clonotype was counted many times. The chain uses TRBV6-2 or TRBV6-3 and TRBJ2-1; a weak D match, TRBD2 (6 bases). Germline-derived CDR1 and CDR2 are MNHEY and SVGEGT. The CDR3 has 14 residues. V lost 7 bases, J lost 8 bases, and 18 bases lay in between. CDR3 region: CASKPDYDIDEQFF. CDR3 sequence (DNA): TGTGCCAGCAAGCCGGACTACGATATCGATGAGCAGTTCTTC.

The table lists this clonotype with many counts. J is TRBJ1-5 and V is TRBV20-1, with unresolved D. The V and J ends lost 4 bases and 3 bases respectively, with 16 bases between them. This CDR3 spans 15 amino acids. Germline CDR1 DFQATT, CDR2 SNEGSKA (reference sequence). The CDR3 nucleotides read TGCAGTGCTATTTCAGGCTTCCCGAACAATCAGCCCCAGCATTTT. It specifies CSAISGFPNNQPQHF.